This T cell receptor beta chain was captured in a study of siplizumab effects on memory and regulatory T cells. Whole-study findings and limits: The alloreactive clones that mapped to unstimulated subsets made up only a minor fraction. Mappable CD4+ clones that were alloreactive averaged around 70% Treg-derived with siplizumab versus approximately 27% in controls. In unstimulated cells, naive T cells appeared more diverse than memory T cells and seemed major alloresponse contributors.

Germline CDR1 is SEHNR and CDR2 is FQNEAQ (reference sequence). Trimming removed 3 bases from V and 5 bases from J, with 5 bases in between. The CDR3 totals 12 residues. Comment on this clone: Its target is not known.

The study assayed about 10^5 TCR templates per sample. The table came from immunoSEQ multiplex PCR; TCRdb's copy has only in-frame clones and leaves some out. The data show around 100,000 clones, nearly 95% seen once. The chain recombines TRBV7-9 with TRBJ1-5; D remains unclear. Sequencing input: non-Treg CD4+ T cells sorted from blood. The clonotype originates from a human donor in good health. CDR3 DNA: TGTGCCAGCAGCTTTCGGGATCAGCCCCAGCATTTT. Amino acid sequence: CASSFRDQPQHF.